These T cell receptor beta chains were read from a single sample in a study of blood T cell repertoires in COVID-19. Sequencing used immunoSEQ multiplex PCR; TCRdb keeps in-frame clones, though not all of them. The table records about 74,000 clones, about nine tenths of them present only once. Sequenced sample: peripheral blood. These receptors were collected from a man aged 45-65 years with acute or convalescent COVID-19. Both conserved end residues are part of each CDR3. Fields, in order: V gene, clone size, J gene, D gene, CDR3 protein, CDR3 DNA. A D gene is named only where the DNA matches it firmly. The size field is filled for only some rows; it gives once, few, many or a size class.

>TRBV27|.|TRBJ1-2|.
CASSDRANYGYTF
TGTGCCAGCAGCGACAGAGCTAACTATGGCTACACCTTC
>TRBV7-2|.|TRBJ2-1|TRBD2
CASSSGLAPREQFF
TGTGCCAGCAGCTCCGGACTAGCCCCACGCGAGCAGTTCTTC
>TRBV6-5|once|TRBJ1-1|TRBD1
CASRDRVVDTEAFF
TGTGCCAGCAGGGACAGGGTCGTGGACACTGAAGCTTTCTTT
>TRBV18|.|TRBJ2-7|.
CASSPGDGSYEQYF
TGTGCCAGCTCTCCGGGGGACGGTTCCTACGAGCAGTACTTC
>TRBV5-1|.|TRBJ2-1|TRBD1
CASSFPGQGLYEQFF
TGCGCCAGCAGCTTTCCGGGACAGGGACTTTATGAGCAGTTCTTC
>TRBV7-3|.|TRBJ2-7|TRBD2
CASSPGTSGTFSSYEQYF
TGTGCCAGCAGCCCAGGGACTAGCGGGACCTTTAGCTCCTACGAGCAGTACTTC
>TRBV7-2|.|TRBJ2-5|TRBD2
CASSLAGLGTSGRETQYF
TGTGCCAGCAGCTTAGCTGGTCTGGGGACTAGCGGGAGGGAGACCCAGTACTTC
>TRBV28|.|TRBJ1-4|.
CASSVTAATNEKLFF
TGTGCCAGCAGTGTCACAGCGGCAACTAATGAAAAACTGTTTTTT
>TRBV3-1/TRBV3-2|.|TRBJ1-6|TRBD1
CASSQVRAGTGIYGPLHF
TGTGCCAGCAGCCAAGTACGGGCCGGGACAGGGATTTACGGACCCCTCCACTTT
>TRBV18|.|TRBJ2-1|.
CASSPRDFPQFF
TGTGCCAGCTCACCTCGCGATTTTCCTCAGTTCTTC
>TRBV29-1|.|TRBJ2-3|TRBD2
CSVDGGTDTQYF
TGCAGCGTTGACGGGGGGACAGATACGCAGTATTTT